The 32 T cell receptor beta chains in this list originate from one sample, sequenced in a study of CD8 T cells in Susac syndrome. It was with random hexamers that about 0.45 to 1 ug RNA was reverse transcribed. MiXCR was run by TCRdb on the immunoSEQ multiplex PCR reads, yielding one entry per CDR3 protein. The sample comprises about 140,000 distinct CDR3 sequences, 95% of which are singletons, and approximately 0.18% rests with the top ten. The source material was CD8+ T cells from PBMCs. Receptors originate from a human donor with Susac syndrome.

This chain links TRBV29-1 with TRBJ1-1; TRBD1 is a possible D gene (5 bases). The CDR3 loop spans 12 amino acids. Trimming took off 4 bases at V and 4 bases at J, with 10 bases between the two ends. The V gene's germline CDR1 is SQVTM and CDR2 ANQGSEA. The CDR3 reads CSVGMGGTEAFF. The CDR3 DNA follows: TGCAGCGTTGGGATGGGGGGCACTGAAGCTTTCTTT.

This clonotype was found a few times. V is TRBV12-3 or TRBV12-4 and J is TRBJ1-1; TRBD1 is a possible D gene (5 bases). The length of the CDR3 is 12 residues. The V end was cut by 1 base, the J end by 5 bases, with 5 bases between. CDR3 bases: TGTGCCAGCAGTTTAGGACAGACTGAAGCTTTCTTT. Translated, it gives CASSLGQTEAFF.

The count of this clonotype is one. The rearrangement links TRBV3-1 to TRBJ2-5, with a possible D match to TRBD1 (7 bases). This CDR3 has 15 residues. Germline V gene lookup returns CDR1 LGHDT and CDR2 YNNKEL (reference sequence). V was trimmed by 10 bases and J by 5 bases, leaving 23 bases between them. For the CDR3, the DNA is TGTGCCACCGACCCTTTGGGGTCAGGGGGGGAGACCCAGTACTTC. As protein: CATDPLGSGGETQYF.

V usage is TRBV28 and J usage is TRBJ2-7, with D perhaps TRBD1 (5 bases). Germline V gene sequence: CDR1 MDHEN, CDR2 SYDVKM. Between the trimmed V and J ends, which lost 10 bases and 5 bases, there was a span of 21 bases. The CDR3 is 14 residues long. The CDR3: CATYPSQGRDEQYF. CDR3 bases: TGTGCCACCTACCCCTCGCAGGGAAGGGACGAGCAGTACTTC.

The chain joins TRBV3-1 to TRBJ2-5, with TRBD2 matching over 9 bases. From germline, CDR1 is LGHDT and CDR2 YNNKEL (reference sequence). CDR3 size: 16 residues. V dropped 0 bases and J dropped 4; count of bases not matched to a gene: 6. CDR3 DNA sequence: TGTGCCAGCAGCCAAGATCCAGCGGGAGGCGGAGAGACCCAGTACTTC. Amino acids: CASSQDPAGGGETQYF.

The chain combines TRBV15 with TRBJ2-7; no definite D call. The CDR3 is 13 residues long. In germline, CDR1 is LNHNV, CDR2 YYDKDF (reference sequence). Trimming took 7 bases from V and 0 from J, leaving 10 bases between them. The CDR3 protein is CATNTDGSYEQYF. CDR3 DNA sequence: TGTGCCACCAATACGGACGGCTCCTACGAGCAGTACTTC.

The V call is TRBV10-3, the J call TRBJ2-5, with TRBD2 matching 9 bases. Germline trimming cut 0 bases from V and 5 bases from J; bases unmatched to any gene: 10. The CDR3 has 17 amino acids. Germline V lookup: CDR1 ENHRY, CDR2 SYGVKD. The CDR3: CAISESGREGPLETQYF. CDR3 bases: TGTGCCATCAGTGAGTCGGGGCGGGAGGGCCCTCTGGAGACCCAGTACTTC.

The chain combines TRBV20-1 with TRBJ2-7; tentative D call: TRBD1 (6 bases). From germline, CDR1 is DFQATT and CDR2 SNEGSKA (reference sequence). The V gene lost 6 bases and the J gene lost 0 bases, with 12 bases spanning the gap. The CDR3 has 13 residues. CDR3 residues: CSAKDSSSYEQYF. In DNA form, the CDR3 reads TGCAGTGCGAAGGACAGTAGCTCCTACGAGCAGTACTTC.

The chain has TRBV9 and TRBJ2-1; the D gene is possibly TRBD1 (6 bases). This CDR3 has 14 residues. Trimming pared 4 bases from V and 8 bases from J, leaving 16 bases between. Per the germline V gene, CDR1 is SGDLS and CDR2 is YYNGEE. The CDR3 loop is CASSYENRDDEQFF. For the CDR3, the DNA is TGTGCCAGCAGCTACGAAAACAGGGACGATGAGCAGTTCTTC.

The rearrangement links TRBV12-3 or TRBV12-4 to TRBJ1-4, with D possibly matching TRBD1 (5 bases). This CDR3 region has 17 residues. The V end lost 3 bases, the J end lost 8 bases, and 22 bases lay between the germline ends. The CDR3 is CASSFWPEGLREEKLFF. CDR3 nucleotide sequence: TGTGCCAGCAGTTTTTGGCCCGAGGGGCTACGGGAGGAAAAACTGTTTTTT.

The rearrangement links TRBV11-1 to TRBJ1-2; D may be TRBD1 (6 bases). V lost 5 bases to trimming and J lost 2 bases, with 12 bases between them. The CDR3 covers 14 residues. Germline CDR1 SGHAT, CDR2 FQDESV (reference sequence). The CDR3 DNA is TGTGCCAGCAGCCAGGACAGAGACAACTATGGCTACACCTTC. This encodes CASSQDRDNYGYTF.

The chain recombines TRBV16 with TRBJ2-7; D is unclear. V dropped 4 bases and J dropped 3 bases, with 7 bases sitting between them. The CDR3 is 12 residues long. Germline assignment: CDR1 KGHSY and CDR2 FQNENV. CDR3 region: CASSPVLYEQYF. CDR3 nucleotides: TGTGCCAGCAGCCCCGTCCTCTACGAGCAGTACTTC.

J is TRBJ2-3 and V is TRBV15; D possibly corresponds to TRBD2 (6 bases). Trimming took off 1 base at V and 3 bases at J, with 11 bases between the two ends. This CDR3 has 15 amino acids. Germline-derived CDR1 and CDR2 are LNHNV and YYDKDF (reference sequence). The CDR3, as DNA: TGTGCCACCAGCAGAGGCCGGGAGCGGACAGATACGCAGTATTTT. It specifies CATSRGRERTDTQYF.

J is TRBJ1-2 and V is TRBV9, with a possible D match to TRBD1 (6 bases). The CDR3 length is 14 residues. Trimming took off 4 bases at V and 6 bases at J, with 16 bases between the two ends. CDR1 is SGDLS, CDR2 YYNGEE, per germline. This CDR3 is CASSLPTGSHGYTF. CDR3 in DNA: TGTGCCAGCAGCCTCCCCACAGGGAGTCATGGCTACACCTTC.

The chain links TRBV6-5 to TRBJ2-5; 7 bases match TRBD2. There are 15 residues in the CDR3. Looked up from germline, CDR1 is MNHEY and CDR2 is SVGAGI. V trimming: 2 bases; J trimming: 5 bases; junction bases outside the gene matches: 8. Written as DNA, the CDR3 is TGTGCCAGCAGTTACAAGACTAGCCGGGGCGAGACCCAGTACTTC. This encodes CASSYKTSRGETQYF.

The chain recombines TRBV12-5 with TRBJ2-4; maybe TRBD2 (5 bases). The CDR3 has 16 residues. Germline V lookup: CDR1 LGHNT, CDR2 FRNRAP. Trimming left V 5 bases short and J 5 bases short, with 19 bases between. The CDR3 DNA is TGTGCTAGTGGTCCGTCGACCCCTCGGGATGAAAACATTCAGTACTTC. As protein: CASGPSTPRDENIQYF.

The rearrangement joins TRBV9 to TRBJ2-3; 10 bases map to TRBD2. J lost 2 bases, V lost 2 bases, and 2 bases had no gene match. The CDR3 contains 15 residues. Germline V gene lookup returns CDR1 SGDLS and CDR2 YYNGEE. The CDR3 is CASSVGLANTDTQYF. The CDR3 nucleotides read TGTGCCAGCAGCGTGGGACTAGCGAACACAGATACGCAGTATTTT.

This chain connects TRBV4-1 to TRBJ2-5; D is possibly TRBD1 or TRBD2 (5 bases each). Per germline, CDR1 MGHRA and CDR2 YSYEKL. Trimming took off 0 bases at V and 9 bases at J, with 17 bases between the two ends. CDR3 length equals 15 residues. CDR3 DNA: TGCGCCAGCAGCCAAGACGGGAAGGGGCCGGCGGCCCAGTACTTC. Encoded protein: CASSQDGKGPAAQYF.

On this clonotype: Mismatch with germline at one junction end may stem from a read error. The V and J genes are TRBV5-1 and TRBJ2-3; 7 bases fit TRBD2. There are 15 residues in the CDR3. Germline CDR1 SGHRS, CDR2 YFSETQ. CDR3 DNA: TGCGCCACCAGCGGCGGGAGTAGTTTTGCAGATACGCAGTATTTT. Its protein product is CATSGGSSFADTQYF.

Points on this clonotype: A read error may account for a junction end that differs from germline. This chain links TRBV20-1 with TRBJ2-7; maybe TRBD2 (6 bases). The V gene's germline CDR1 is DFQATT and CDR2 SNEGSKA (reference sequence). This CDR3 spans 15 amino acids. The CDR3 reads CSATRSSDYSYAQYF. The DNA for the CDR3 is TGCAGTGCCACTCGATCGTCGGACTATTCCTACGCGCAGTACTTC.

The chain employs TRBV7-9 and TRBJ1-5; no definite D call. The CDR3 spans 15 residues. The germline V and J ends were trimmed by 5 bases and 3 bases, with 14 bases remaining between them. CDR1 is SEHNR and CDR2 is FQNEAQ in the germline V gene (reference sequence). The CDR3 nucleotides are TGTGCCAGCAGCCGAATAAAGGACGTCAATCAGCCCCAGCATTTT. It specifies CASSRIKDVNQPQHF.

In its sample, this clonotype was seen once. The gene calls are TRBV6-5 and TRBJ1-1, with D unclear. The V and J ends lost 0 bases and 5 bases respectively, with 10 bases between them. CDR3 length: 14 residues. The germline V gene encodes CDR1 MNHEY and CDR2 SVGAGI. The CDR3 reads CASSYSTGLTEAFF. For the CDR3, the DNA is TGTGCCAGCAGTTACTCGACCGGGCTTACTGAAGCTTTCTTT.

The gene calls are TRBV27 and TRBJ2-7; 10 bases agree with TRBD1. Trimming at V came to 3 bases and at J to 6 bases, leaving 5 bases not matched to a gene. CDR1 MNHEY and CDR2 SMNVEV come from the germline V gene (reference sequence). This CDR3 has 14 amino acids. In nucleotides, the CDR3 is TGTGCCAGCAGTTTGGGGGGACAGGGGTTCGAGCAGTACTTC. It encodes CASSLGGQGFEQYF.

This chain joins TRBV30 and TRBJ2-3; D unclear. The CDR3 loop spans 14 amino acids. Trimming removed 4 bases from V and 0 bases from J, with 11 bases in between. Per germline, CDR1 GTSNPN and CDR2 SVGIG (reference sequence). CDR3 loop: CAWMGGTSTDTQYF. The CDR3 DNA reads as TGTGCCTGGATGGGCGGAACTAGCACAGATACGCAGTATTTT.

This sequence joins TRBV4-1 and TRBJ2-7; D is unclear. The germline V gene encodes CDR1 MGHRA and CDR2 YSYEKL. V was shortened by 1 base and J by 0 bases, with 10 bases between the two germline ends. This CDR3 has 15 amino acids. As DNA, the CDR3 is TGCGCCAGCAGCCAAGTGAGCTTAAACTCCTACGAGCAGTACTTC. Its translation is CASSQVSLNSYEQYF.

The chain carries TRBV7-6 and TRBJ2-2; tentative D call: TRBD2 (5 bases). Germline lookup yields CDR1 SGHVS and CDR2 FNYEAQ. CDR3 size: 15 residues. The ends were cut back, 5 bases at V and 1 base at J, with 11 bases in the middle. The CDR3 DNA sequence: TGTGCCAGCAGCCCTGACCGGGAGAACACCGGGGAGCTGTTTTTT. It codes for CASSPDRENTGELFF.

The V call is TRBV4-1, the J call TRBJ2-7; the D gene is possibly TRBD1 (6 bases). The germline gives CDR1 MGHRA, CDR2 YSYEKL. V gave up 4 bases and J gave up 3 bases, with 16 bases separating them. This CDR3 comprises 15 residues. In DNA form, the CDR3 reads TGCGCCAGCAGCCTCAGCGGACAGCTCCTCTACGAGCAGTACTTC. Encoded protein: CASSLSGQLLYEQYF.

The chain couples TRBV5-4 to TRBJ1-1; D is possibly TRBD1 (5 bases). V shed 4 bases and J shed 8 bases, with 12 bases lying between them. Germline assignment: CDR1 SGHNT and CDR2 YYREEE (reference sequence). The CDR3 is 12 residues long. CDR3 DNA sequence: TGTGCCAGCAGCGGGGGGGTAGCCGAAGCTTTCTTT. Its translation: CASSGGVAEAFF.

The CDR3 DNA is TGTGCCAGCAGCCAGGGGACAGGGGCGTACAATGAGCAGTTCTTC. This gives the protein CASSQGTGAYNEQFF. The chain is built from TRBV3-1 and TRBJ2-1; 10 nucleotides agree with TRBD1. Germline CDR1 is LGHDT and CDR2 is YNNKEL (reference sequence). This CDR3 has 15 residues. V gave up 3 bases and J gave up 4 bases; unmatched junction bases: 3.

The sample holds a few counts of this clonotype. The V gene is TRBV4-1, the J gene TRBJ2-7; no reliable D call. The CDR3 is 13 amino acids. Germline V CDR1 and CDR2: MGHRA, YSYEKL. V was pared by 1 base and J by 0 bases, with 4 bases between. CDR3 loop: CASSQASSYEQYF. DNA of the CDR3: TGCGCCAGCAGCCAAGCCTCCTCCTACGAGCAGTACTTC.

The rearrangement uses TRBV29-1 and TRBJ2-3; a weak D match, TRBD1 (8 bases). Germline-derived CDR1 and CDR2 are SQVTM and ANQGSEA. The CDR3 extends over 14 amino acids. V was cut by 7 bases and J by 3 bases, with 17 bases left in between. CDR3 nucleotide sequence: TGCAGCGGTACCCTACAGGGGGGGACAGATACGCAGTATTTT. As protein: CSGTLQGGTDTQYF.

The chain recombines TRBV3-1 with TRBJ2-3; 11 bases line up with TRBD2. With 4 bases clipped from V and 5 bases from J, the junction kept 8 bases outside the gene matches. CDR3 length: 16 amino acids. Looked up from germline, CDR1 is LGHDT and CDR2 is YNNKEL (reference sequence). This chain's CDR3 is CASSLTSGGHQDTQYF. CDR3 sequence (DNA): TGTGCCAGCAGCCTTACTAGCGGGGGCCATCAAGATACGCAGTATTTT.